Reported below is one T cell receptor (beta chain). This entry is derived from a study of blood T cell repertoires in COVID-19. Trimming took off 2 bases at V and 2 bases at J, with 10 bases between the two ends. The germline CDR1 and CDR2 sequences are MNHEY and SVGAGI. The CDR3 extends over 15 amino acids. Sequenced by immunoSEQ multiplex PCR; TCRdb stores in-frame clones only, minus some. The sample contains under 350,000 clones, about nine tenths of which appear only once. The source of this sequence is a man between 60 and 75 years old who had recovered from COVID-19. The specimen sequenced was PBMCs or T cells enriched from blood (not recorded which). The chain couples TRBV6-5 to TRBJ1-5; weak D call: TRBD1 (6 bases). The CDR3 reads CASSYDHRGNQPQHF. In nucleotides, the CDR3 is TGTGCCAGCAGTTACGACCACAGGGGCAATCAGCCCCAGCATTTT.